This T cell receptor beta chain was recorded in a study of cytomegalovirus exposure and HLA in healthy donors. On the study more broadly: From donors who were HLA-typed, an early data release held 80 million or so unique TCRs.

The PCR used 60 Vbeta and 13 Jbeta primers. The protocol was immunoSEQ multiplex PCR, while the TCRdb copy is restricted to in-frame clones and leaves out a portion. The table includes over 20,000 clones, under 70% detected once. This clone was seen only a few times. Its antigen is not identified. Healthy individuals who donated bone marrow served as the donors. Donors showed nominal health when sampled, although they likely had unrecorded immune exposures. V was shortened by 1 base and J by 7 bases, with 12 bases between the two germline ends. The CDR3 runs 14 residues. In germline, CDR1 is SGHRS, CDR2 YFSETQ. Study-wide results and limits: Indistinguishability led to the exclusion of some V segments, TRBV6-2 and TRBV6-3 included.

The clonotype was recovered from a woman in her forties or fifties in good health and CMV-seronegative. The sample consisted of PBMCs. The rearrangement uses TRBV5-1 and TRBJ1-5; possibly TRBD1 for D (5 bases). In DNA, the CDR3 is TGCGCCAGCAGCTTGCTAGGGGATAACCAGCCCCAGCATTTT. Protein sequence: CASSLLGDNQPQHF.